The rows below give T cell receptor beta chains drawn from one sample of a study of cytomegalovirus exposure and HLA in healthy donors. The data were produced by immunoSEQ multiplex PCR, yet TCRdb's version contains in-frame clones alone and is incomplete. The data show fewer than 110,000 clones, 77% seen once. The sequenced sample consisted of PBMCs. Every receptor here comes from a male donor in good health and CMV-seronegative. Each CDR3 is given with its conserved first and last residue. The order of the fields is clone size, D gene, J gene, V gene, CDR3 protein, CDR3 DNA. The D gene is left open where the match is weak. The size field is filled for only some rows; it gives once, few, many or a size class.

NA | TRBD1 | TRBJ2-5 | TRBV29-1 | CSVRTGSVTQYF | TGCAGCGTTCGGACAGGGAGCGTGACCCAGTACTTC
NA | TRBD2 | TRBJ2-7 | TRBV15 | CATSPQGVAGSYEQYF | TGTGCCACCAGCCCACAAGGAGTAGCGGGATCCTACGAGCAGTACTTC
few | TRBD2 | TRBJ2-7 | TRBV5-1 | CASSLSSSGSYEQYF | TGCGCCAGCAGCCTGTCGTCTAGCGGGAGTTACGAGCAGTACTTC
NA | TRBD2 | TRBJ2-3 | TRBV2 | CASSESGTPDTQYF | TGTGCCAGCAGTGAGAGCGGGACCCCAGATACGCAGTATTTT
NA | TRBD2 | TRBJ2-1 | TRBV19 | CASSIPGGLAGTYNEQFF | TGTGCCAGTAGTATACCCGGTGGACTAGCGGGAACCTACAATGAGCAGTTCTTC
NA | NA | TRBJ2-1 | TRBV19 | CASSIGGTSLYEQFF | TGTGCCAGTAGTATAGGCGGGACTTCCTTGTATGAGCAGTTCTTC
NA | NA | TRBJ1-1 | TRBV5-1 | CASIPGAEAFF | TGCGCCAGCATCCCAGGGGCTGAAGCTTTCTTT
NA | NA | TRBJ2-7 | TRBV27 | CASSPLGGSSSYEQYF | TGTGCCAGCAGTCCACTCGGAGGGTCTAGTAGCTACGAGCAGTACTTC
NA | TRBD2 | TRBJ2-7 | TRBV27 | CASSLSPGLAGEREQYF | TGTGCCAGCAGTTTATCCCCTGGACTAGCGGGAGAACGCGAGCAGTACTTC
NA | TRBD1 | TRBJ1-2 | TRBV4-1 | CASSQEEDRATYGYTF | TGCGCCAGCAGCCAAGAGGAGGACAGGGCTACCTATGGCTACACCTTC
NA | TRBD1 | TRBJ2-7 | TRBV27 | CASSFGPGQGVDEQYF | TGTGCCAGCAGTTTTGGGCCGGGACAGGGTGTTGACGAGCAGTACTTC
few | NA | TRBJ2-7 | TRBV5-1 | CASSTSGDVYYEQYF | TGCGCCAGCAGCACATCAGGGGACGTATACTACGAGCAGTACTTC
NA | NA | TRBJ2-5 | TRBV4-1 | CASSQVTGLGETQYF | TGCGCCAGCAGCCAAGTTACAGGATTGGGAGAGACCCAGTACTTC
NA | NA | TRBJ1-4 | TRBV2 | CASSMDRANEKLFF | TGTGCCAGCAGTATGGACAGAGCTAATGAAAAACTGTTTTTT
NA | NA | TRBJ2-3 | TRBV14 | CASSQVRGFRGDTQYF | TGTGCCAGCAGCCAAGTAAGGGGATTTAGGGGAGATACGCAGTATTTT
NA | NA | TRBJ1-3 | TRBV28 | CASSLWRGRGSGNTIYF | TGTGCCAGCAGTTTATGGAGAGGAAGGGGGTCCGGAAACACCATATATTTT
NA | TRBD1 | TRBJ2-5 | TRBV6-6 | CASSYGQGLETQYF | TGTGCCAGCAGTTACGGACAGGGTTTAGAGACCCAGTACTTC
NA | TRBD2 | TRBJ2-5 | TRBV7-2 | CASTFYSGRSETQYF | TGTGCCAGCACCTTTTATAGCGGGAGGAGTGAGACCCAGTACTTC
NA | TRBD2 | TRBJ2-5 | TRBV7-2 | CASSLHPGGGETQYF | TGTGCCAGCAGCTTACATCCGGGAGGGGGAGAGACCCAGTACTTC
NA | TRBD1 | TRBJ2-2 | TRBV19 | CASRRDRGPTGELFF | TGTGCCAGTCGACGGGACAGGGGGCCCACCGGGGAGCTGTTTTTT
NA | TRBD2 | TRBJ2-7 | TRBV19 | CASSIGGSSYEQYF | TGTGCCAGTAGTATCGGCGGGAGCTCCTACGAGCAGTACTTC
NA | TRBD1 | TRBJ2-7 | TRBV11-3 | CASSLARGTGNYEQYF | TGTGCCAGCAGCTTAGCTCGTGGGACAGGGAACTACGAGCAGTACTTC
few | TRBD1 | TRBJ1-1 | TRBV11-3 | CASSPNRGTEAFF | TGTGCCAGCAGCCCCAACAGGGGAACTGAAGCTTTCTTT
NA | NA | TRBJ2-3 | TRBV29-1 | CSVPGHTTDTQYF | TGCAGCGTTCCGGGACATACCACAGATACGCAGTATTTT
NA | NA | TRBJ2-3 | TRBV27 | CASSPLRGRDTQYF | TGTGCCAGCAGTCCCCTTAGAGGTAGAGATACGCAGTATTTT
NA | TRBD2 | TRBJ2-7 | TRBV19 | CASSYETSGSSYEQYF | TGTGCCAGTAGTTATGAAACTAGCGGGAGCTCCTACGAGCAGTACTTC
NA | TRBD1 | TRBJ1-1 | TRBV10-1 | CASSERTGFMNTEAFF | TGCGCCAGCAGTGAGAGGACAGGGTTCATGAACACTGAAGCTTTCTTT
NA | TRBD2 | TRBJ2-5 | TRBV27 | CASRGLAGEETQYF | TGTGCCAGCAGGGGACTAGCGGGGGAAGAGACCCAGTACTTC
NA | TRBD1 | TRBJ2-3 | TRBV6-5 | CASSYSGTGTTDTQYF | TGTGCCAGCAGTTACTCTGGGACAGGGACGACGGATACGCAGTATTTT
NA | TRBD1 | TRBJ1-2 | TRBV7-9 | CASSLLGQGFHYGYTF | TGTGCCAGCAGCTTACTGGGACAGGGGTTTCACTATGGCTACACCTTC
NA | TRBD2 | TRBJ2-7 | TRBV5-4 | CASSVSGSIYEQYF | TGTGCCAGCAGCGTTAGCGGGAGCATCTACGAGCAGTACTTC
NA | NA | TRBJ2-5 | TRBV2 | CASSNRGGQETQYF | TGTGCCAGCAGCAACAGGGGAGGTCAAGAGACCCAGTACTTC
NA | NA | TRBJ1-5 | TRBV5-1 | CASSLWPGQPQHF | TGCGCCAGCAGCTTATGGCCAGGCCAGCCCCAGCATTTT
once | TRBD1 | TRBJ1-1 | TRBV18 | CASSQMAGGFTEAFF | TGTGCCAGCTCGCAAATGGCAGGGGGCTTCACTGAAGCTTTCTTT
NA | TRBD1 | TRBJ1-5 | TRBV19 | CASSVPPRGTGGFQPQHF | TGTGCCAGTAGTGTCCCGCCCCGGGGGACAGGGGGTTTTCAGCCCCAGCATTTT
NA | TRBD1 | TRBJ2-1 | TRBV27 | CASSFGDRMAYNEQFF | TGTGCCAGCAGTTTCGGGGACAGGATGGCCTACAATGAGCAGTTCTTC
NA | NA | TRBJ2-7 | TRBV6-5 | CASRRGGSSYEQYF | TGTGCCAGCAGGCGAGGGGGTAGCTCCTACGAGCAGTACTTC
NA | NA | TRBJ2-3 | TRBV10-3 | CAIMRGPSTDTQYF | TGTGCCATCATGCGGGGACCTAGCACAGATACGCAGTATTTT
NA | TRBD2 | TRBJ2-1 | TRBV29-1 | CSAEGLAGGASNYNEQFF | TGCAGCGCTGAGGGACTAGCGGGAGGGGCCAGCAACTACAATGAGCAGTTCTTC
NA | TRBD1 | TRBJ2-3 | TRBV15 | CATSRTGEQTDTQYF | TGTGCCACCAGCAGGACAGGGGAACAGACAGATACGCAGTATTTT
few | NA | TRBJ1-2 | TRBV14 | CASSHKAGDYGYTF | TGTGCCAGCAGCCATAAGGCAGGGGATTATGGCTACACCTTC
NA | TRBD1 | TRBJ1-5 | TRBV18 | CASSPRQGEGQPQHF | TGTGCCAGCTCACCAAGACAGGGGGAAGGCCAGCCCCAGCATTTT
NA | TRBD1 | TRBJ1-2 | TRBV6-6 | CASRTGANYGYTF | TGTGCCAGCAGGACAGGGGCTAACTATGGCTACACCTTC
NA | NA | TRBJ2-2 | TRBV28 | CASSLVGARWELFF | TGTGCCAGCAGTTTAGTGGGGGCGCGCTGGGAGCTGTTTTTT